This T cell receptor (beta chain) was documented in a study of T-cell reconstitution after alpha-beta-depleted transplantation in children. A library of TCRbeta sequences, prepared with unique molecular identifiers, was generated. TCRdb passed the PCR reads through MiXCR, listing each CDR3 protein once. The sample lists 150,000 to 200,000 distinct CDR3 sequences, approximately 6.8% occurring once. CDR1 and CDR2 from the germline V gene are SQVTM and ANQGSEA. Trimming shortened V by 7 bases and J by 3 bases, and 13 bases separated the two germline ends. The CDR3 consists of 13 residues. This clonotype was seen repeatedly, ten times or more.

The source of this sequence is a human donor who donated a stem cell graft to a child with Wiskott-Aldrich syndrome. The chain joins TRBV29-1 to TRBJ2-1; D not resolved. The sequenced sample was PBMCs from the stem cell graft donor, obtained from the stem cell graft. DNA of the CDR3: TGCAGCGCCGCGCAAGTTCGCTACAATGAGCAGTTCTTC. Amino acid sequence: CSAAQVRYNEQFF.